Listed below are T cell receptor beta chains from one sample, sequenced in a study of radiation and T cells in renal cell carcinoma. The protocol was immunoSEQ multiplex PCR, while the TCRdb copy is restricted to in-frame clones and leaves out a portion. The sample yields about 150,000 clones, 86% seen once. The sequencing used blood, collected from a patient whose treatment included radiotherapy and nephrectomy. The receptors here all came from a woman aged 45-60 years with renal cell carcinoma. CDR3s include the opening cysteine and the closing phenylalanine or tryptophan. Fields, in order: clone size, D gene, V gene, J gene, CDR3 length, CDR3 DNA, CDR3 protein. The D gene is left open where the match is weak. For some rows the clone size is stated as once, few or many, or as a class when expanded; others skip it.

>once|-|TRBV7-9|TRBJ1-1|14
TGTGCCGATGGGGCCGGGGGCACGAACACTGAAGCTTTCTTT
CADGAGGTNTEAFF
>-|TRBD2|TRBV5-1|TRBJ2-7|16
TGCGCCAGCAGCAAGACGCAGACTAGCAAGGACTACGAGCAGTACTTC
CASSKTQTSKDYEQYF
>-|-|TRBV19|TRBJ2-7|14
TGTGCCAGTAGTATCTCCGTAAACTCCTACGAGCAGTACTTC
CASSISVNSYEQYF
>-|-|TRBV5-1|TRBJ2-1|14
TGCGCCAGCCAGGGGCTAGCGGAAAACAATGAGCAGTTCTTC
CASQGLAENNEQFF
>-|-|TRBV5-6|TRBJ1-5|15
TGTGCCAGCAGTTTGGGGAGGCGTAGCAATCAGCCCCAGCATTTT
CASSLGRRSNQPQHF
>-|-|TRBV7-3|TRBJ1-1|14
TGTGCCAGCAGCTTATTAGGAGGGATCACTGAAGCTTTCTTT
CASSLLGGITEAFF
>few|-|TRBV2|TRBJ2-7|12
TGTGCCAGCAATCGGCGGAGTTACGAGCAGTACTTC
CASNRRSYEQYF
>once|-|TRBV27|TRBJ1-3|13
TGTGCCAGCAGCCGGACAGCTGGAAACACCATATATTTT
CASSRTAGNTIYF
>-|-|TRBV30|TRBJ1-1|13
TGTGCCTGGACCAGCCTTCGGAACACTGAAGCTTTCTTT
CAWTSLRNTEAFF
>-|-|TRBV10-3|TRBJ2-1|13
TGTGCCATCACCGACCGAGGGCTCAATGAGCAGTTCTTC
CAITDRGLNEQFF
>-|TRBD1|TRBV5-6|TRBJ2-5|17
TGTGCCAGCATGCCGGGACAGGGGGCAAATGGCGAAGAGACCCAGTACTTC
CASMPGQGANGEETQYF
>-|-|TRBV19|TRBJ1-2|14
TGTGCCAGTAGTATTGCGGGGGCAAACTATGGCTACACCTTC
CASSIAGANYGYTF
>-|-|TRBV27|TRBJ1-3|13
TGTGCCAGCTGCCGGACGAGGGGAAACACCATATATTTT
CASCRTRGNTIYF
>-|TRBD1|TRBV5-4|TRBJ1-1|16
TGTGCCAGCAGCTCGGTGGGCCGGACAGGGGCGGTAGAAGCTTTCTTT
CASSSVGRTGAVEAFF